This T cell receptor beta chain originates from a study of shared clonotypes between healthy human individuals. With regard to this clone: Its target is unknown.

This CDR3 has 14 amino acids. From germline, CDR1 is LNHNV and CDR2 YYDKDF (reference sequence). The V end was cut by 4 bases, the J end by 5 bases, with 13 bases between. Findings and caveats of the study: Non-shared clonotypes had lower generation probabilities than those shared by all four donors.

Clones were read by immunoSEQ multiplex PCR, and TCRdb kept only the in-frame ones, dropping some. The sample contains roughly 1,800,000 clones, approximately 95% of which appear only once. Naivety among CD8 cells was defined by CD45RO negativity and positive CCR7 selection, thereby excluding terminally differentiated effector memory CD45RA+ cells. The chain recombines TRBV15 with TRBJ2-3; possible D gene TRBD1, 5 bases. The sequenced sample was naive CD8+ T cells sorted from blood. This TCR came from a man aged 18 to 30 in good health. CDR3 region: CATSTTVRGDTQYF. CDR3 nucleotides: TGTGCCACCAGCACCACTGTTAGGGGAGATACGCAGTATTTT.